The 21 T cell receptor beta chains in this list originate from one sample, sequenced in a study of blood T cells in healthy people across ages. With a J-beta primer mix and a sample-barcoded 5' primer, a second PCR ran 7 to 11 cycles. TCRdb used MiXCR to reprocess the 5' RACE reads, holding one entry per CDR3 protein. There are over a million distinct CDR3 sequences in the sample; 40% to 45% occur only once, and 18% lies in the top ten. Material: blood. The source is a woman between 55 and 75 years old in good health.

This sequence joins TRBV6-5 and TRBJ2-7; tentative D call: TRBD1 (5 bases). V was clipped by 6 bases and J by 3 bases, with 9 bases between them. Germline V gene sequence: CDR1 MNHEY, CDR2 SVGAGI. The CDR3 runs to 12 residues. CDR3 amino acids: CASRGPIYEQYF. In nucleotides, the CDR3 is TGTGCCAGCAGGGGGCCGATCTACGAGCAGTACTTC.

This chain joins TRBV5-1 and TRBJ1-2; the match to TRBD1 covers 9 bases. Germline V lookup: CDR1 SGHRS, CDR2 YFSETQ. CDR3 length: 16 amino acids. V gave up 4 bases and J gave up 0 bases; unmatched junction bases: 7. The DNA for the CDR3 is TGCGCCAGCAGCGCCGCGGGACAGGGAACTAACTATGGCTACACCTTC. Its protein product is CASSAAGQGTNYGYTF.

V gene TRBV7-9 combines with J gene TRBJ2-1; no definite D call. With 1 base removed from V and 8 bases from J, the gap between germline ends came to 6 bases. Germline values: CDR1 SEHNR, CDR2 FQNEAQ (reference sequence). The CDR3 loop spans 12 amino acids. The CDR3 DNA reads TGTGCCAGCAGCTTAGTGGTCTATGAGCAGTTCTTC. Translating it yields CASSLVVYEQFF.

CDR3 sequence (DNA): TGTGCCAGCAGGGGGGGGGGTTGGACTGAAGCTTTCTTT. Its translation: CASRGGGWTEAFF. The chain combines TRBV7-2 with TRBJ1-1, with D possibly TRBD1 on 5 matching bases. The germline CDR1 and CDR2 sequences are SGHTA and FQGNSA. This CDR3 has 13 amino acids. Trimming removed 6 bases at V and 5 bases at J, with 13 bases between.

The chain carries TRBV7-9 and TRBJ2-7; no firm D call. Trimming took 7 bases from V and 0 from J, leaving 10 bases between them. Germline V gene lookup returns CDR1 SEHNR and CDR2 FQNEAQ (reference sequence). The CDR3 loop spans 13 amino acids. The CDR3 reads CASNGPYSYEQYF. The CDR3, as DNA: TGTGCCAGCAACGGACCCTACTCCTACGAGCAGTACTTC. Combining the CDR3 with reference TRBV7-9 and TRBJ2-7 gives the whole variable domain DTGVSQNPRHKITKRGQNVTFRCDPISEHNRLYWYRQTLGQGPEFLTYFQNEAQLEKSRLLSDRFSAERPKGSFSTLEIQRTEQGDSAMYLCASNGPYSYEQYFGPGTRLTVT.

The chain joins TRBV2 to TRBJ2-2, with D unresolved. V was cut by 2 bases and J by 5 bases, with 9 bases left in between. The CDR3 is 14 residues long. The germline gives CDR1 SNHLY, CDR2 FYNNEI. CDR3: CASSELASTGELFF. For the CDR3, the DNA is TGTGCCAGCAGTGAACTGGCTAGTACCGGGGAGCTGTTTTTT. Based on the CDR3 plus reference TRBV2 and TRBJ2-2, the full variable domain is EPEVTQTPSHQVTQMGQEVILRCVPISNHLYFYWYRQILGQKVEFLVSFYNNEISEKSEIFDDQFSVERPDGSNFTLKIRSTKLEDSAMYFCASSELASTGELFFGEGSRLTVL.

This sequence joins TRBV7-2 and TRBJ2-5, with 9 positions matching TRBD1. Trimming removed 5 bases from V and 2 bases from J; junction bases left unmatched: 15. This CDR3 is 18 amino acids long. The germline gives CDR1 SGHTA, CDR2 FQGNSA. DNA for the CDR3: TGTGCCAGCAGCCTAACGGCTAACGCGGGGACAGGGCAAGAGACCCAGTACTTC. It yields the protein CASSLTANAGTGQETQYF. Looking up the rest from reference TRBV7-2 and TRBJ2-5 gives the full variable domain: GAGVSQSPSNKVTEKGKDVELRCDPISGHTALYWYRQSLGQGLEFLIYFQGNSAPDKSGLPSDRFSAERTGGSVSTLTIQRTQQEDSAVYLCASSLTANAGTGQETQYFGPGTRLLVL.

The chain couples TRBV7-9 to TRBJ1-5, with D possibly matching TRBD1 (6 bases). V was shortened by 5 bases and J by 3 bases, with 14 bases between the two germline ends. Germline assignment: CDR1 SEHNR and CDR2 FQNEAQ (reference sequence). The CDR3 consists of 15 residues. In nucleotides, the CDR3 is TGTGCCAGCAGCACCGGGACAATGACCAATCAGCCCCAGCATTTT. Protein sequence: CASSTGTMTNQPQHF.

This clonotype was seen only a few times. The V call is TRBV29-1, the J call TRBJ1-2; D ambiguous. Germline CDR1 SQVTM, CDR2 ANQGSEA. This CDR3 is built from 13 residues. Trimming took off 6 bases at V and 2 bases at J, with 13 bases between the two ends. The CDR3, as DNA: TGCAGCGTGTCGGCGCCGTCAAACTATGGCTACACCTTC. Residues: CSVSAPSNYGYTF.

This clonotype was seen more than once but under ten times. The chain joins TRBV13 to TRBJ2-7; 9 positions match TRBD2. The length of the CDR3 is 14 residues. V shed 5 bases and J 3 bases; nucleotides not matched to a gene: 5. Germline V gene sequence: CDR1 PRHDT, CDR2 FYEKMQ (reference sequence). The DNA for the CDR3 is TGTGCCAGCAGCCCGGGACTAGCTTACTACGAGCAGTACTTC. This sequence encodes CASSPGLAYYEQYF.

The V and J genes are TRBV7-9 and TRBJ2-1, with D uncertain. V shed 4 bases and J shed 8 bases, with 9 bases lying between them. Looked up from germline, CDR1 is SEHNR and CDR2 is FQNEAQ (reference sequence). The CDR3 spans 12 residues. The CDR3 loop reads CASSSRWDEQFF. For the CDR3, the DNA is TGTGCCAGCAGCTCCCGTTGGGATGAGCAGTTCTTC.

This clonotype was picked up a small number of times. The V call is TRBV28, the J call TRBJ2-7, with D possibly TRBD2 on 6 matching bases. CDR1 and CDR2 from the germline V gene are MDHEN and SYDVKM. CDR3 size: 14 residues. V shed 3 bases and J shed 4 bases, with 13 bases lying between them. The CDR3 DNA sequence: TGTGCCAGCAGTTTTGGGACTCGAAGATACGAGCAGTACTTC. Translation: CASSFGTRRYEQYF.

The rearrangement joins TRBV10-3 to TRBJ1-1; the D gene is possibly TRBD1 (5 bases). Looked up from germline, CDR1 is ENHRY and CDR2 is SYGVKD. This CDR3 contains 14 residues. Trimming took 3 bases from V and 0 from J, leaving 8 bases between them. The CDR3: CAISEGQMNTEAFF. The CDR3 nucleotides are TGTGCCATCAGTGAAGGACAAATGAACACTGAAGCTTTCTTT.

The chain employs TRBV9 and TRBJ2-1, with 7 bases lining up with TRBD2. The germline gives CDR1 SGDLS, CDR2 YYNGEE. This CDR3 comprises 15 residues. V lost 6 bases to trimming and J lost 3 bases; unmatched junction nucleotides: 9. The CDR3 sequence is CASTEGGWDYNEQFF. The CDR3 DNA follows: TGTGCCAGCACCGAGGGAGGGTGGGACTACAATGAGCAGTTCTTC.

The V and J genes are TRBV20-1 and TRBJ2-7; 13 positions agree with TRBD2. The CDR3 runs 13 residues. Germline assignment: CDR1 DFQATT and CDR2 SNEGSKA (reference sequence). V shed 6 bases, J shed 6 bases, and the junction held 5 bases outside the gene matches. This chain's CDR3 is CSATSGRATEQYF. CDR3 coding DNA: TGCAGTGCCACTAGCGGGAGGGCAACCGAGCAGTACTTC.

The rearrangement uses TRBV12-3 or TRBV12-4 and TRBJ2-4; 7 bases agree with TRBD2. The J call could be wrong; TRBJ2-5 is a better fit for the DNA end. This CDR3 has 15 amino acids. Written as DNA, the CDR3 is TGTGCCAGCAGTTCGGAGCGGGGCATGCAAGAGACCCAGTACTTC. It encodes CASSSERGMQETQYF.

As concerns this clonotype: A read error may account for a junction end that differs from germline. V gene TRBV11-2 combines with J gene TRBJ2-1; a weak D match, TRBD2 (5 bases). The J call may be incorrect, as the DNA end agrees better with TRBJ2-7. Per germline, CDR1 SGHAT and CDR2 FQNNGV. The CDR3 consists of 13 residues. This CDR3 is CASILRGPYEQYF. CDR3 DNA sequence: TGTGCCAGCATCTTACGGGGTCCCTACGAGCAGTACTTC.

V usage is TRBV20-1 and J usage is TRBJ2-3; 7 nucleotides line up with TRBD2. Losses at the gene ends were 2 bases for V and 6 bases for J; bases not matched to a gene: 5. CDR1 and CDR2 from the germline V gene are DFQATT and SNEGSKA (reference sequence). This CDR3 spans 13 amino acids. CDR3 region: CSARWGGEDTQYF. In DNA form, the CDR3 reads TGCAGTGCTAGATGGGGGGGGGAGGATACGCAGTATTTT.

This clonotype occurred a few times. The chain joins TRBV27 to TRBJ1-2; D unresolved. CDR3 length equals 13 residues. Trimming shortened V by 5 bases and J by 7 bases, and 14 bases separated the two germline ends. Germline V CDR1 and CDR2: MNHEY, SMNVEV (reference sequence). CDR3 loop: CASSHDRTVGYTF. In DNA form, the CDR3 reads TGTGCCAGCAGTCATGACCGGACGGTTGGCTACACCTTC.

This chain joins TRBV28 and TRBJ2-1; the D gene is possibly TRBD2 (6 bases). The V gene lost 3 bases and the J gene lost 0 bases, with 9 bases spanning the gap. Germline values: CDR1 MDHEN, CDR2 SYDVKM. There are 15 residues in the CDR3. Written as DNA, the CDR3 is TGTGCCAGCAGTTTTCTCGGGAGCTCCTACAATGAGCAGTTCTTC. Amino acids: CASSFLGSSYNEQFF.

The chain recombines TRBV3-1 with TRBJ2-5; 7 nucleotides line up with TRBD2. With 4 bases clipped from V and 5 bases from J, the junction kept 13 bases outside the gene matches. Germline assignment: CDR1 LGHDT and CDR2 YNNKEL (reference sequence). The CDR3 consists of 16 residues. The CDR3 loop is CASSPQRGEAKETQYF. The DNA for the CDR3 is TGTGCCAGCAGCCCACAGCGGGGCGAAGCAAAGGAGACCCAGTACTTC.